This TCR beta chain was identified during a study of OX40 agonist ivuxolimab in advanced cancers. Context from the whole study: Ivuxolimab was a fully human IgG2 agonistic monoclonal antibody targeting the costimulatory receptor OX40 (CD134). Intravenous ivuxolimab was administered to patients every 2 weeks at six dose levels: 0.01, 0.1, 0.3, 1.5, 3 and 10 mg/kg. Of the roughly 51 dose-escalation patients, hepatocellular carcinoma was present in about 20, melanoma in approximately 15, renal cell carcinoma in 9 and head and neck cancer in 9. A male proportion of around 80% and a mean age of 60 years, ranging from roughly 23 to 85, were recorded for the dose-escalation cohort. Prior anti-PD-1, anti-PD-L1 or anti-CTLA-4 therapy was permitted, and approximately 39% of dose-escalation patients had received checkpoint inhibitors. Partial responses occurred in three dose-escalation patients, of whom one had hepatocellular carcinoma and two had cutaneous melanoma. Peripheral TCRbeta sequencing aimed to test whether ivuxolimab altered TCR sequence diversity and caused clonal T-cell expansion. The paper reports the monotherapy dose-escalation portion (N = 52 patients) of the phase I ivuxolimab trial.

The trial excluded patients who had a history of autoimmune disease or were on systemic immunosuppression. In every dose cohort, peripheral blood was drawn for TCR sequencing at baseline, cycle 4 day 1, and cycle 7 day 1. The samples were taken from a phase I, first-in-human, multicenter, open-label dose-escalation trial of ivuxolimab. Adults with locally advanced or metastatic head and neck squamous cell, hepatocellular, melanoma or renal cell carcinoma were enrolled in the trial. CD4+ and CD8+ T cells were sorted separately from peripheral blood before TCR sequencing. Genomic DNA was extracted from sorted cells for sequencing of the TCRbeta CDR3 region. The immunoSEQ Assay was used to sequence the TCRbeta CDR3 regions. Drawn from immuneACCESS, this table holds only the in-frame rearrangements with V and J called that TCRdb kept. Clones are partly lost; checked studies trace under half to an unresolved V gene and leave the rest unexplained. In all, the sample holds about 66,000 clones, and more than 60% of those were seen once. Roughly 1.5% of the sample lies in the top ten.

A word on this clone: What this receptor recognizes is not known. No base quality values were provided; no much bigger clone lies one nucleotide off.

The research as a whole found: Low levels of normalized T-cell clonal expansion were also seen in some patients who did not respond. At doses of 0.1 to 3.0 mg/kg, clonal expansion of both CD4+ and CD8+ blood T cells was observed from baseline to week 6. After ivuxolimab, more expanded clones were found on average in CD8+ T cells than in CD4+ T cells. In the 0.1-3.0 mg/kg groups, partial responders had among the lowest normalized peripheral clonal expansion, particularly in CD8+ T cells. The antigen specificity of the peripheral T cells that underwent clonal expansion was not determined.

The receptor's source is an adult with an advanced solid tumor such as melanoma, head and neck, liver or kidney cancer. Sequences were derived from CD4+ or CD8+ T cells sorted from blood, sampled in a trial of the OX40 agonist ivuxolimab.

The CDR3 amino acid sequence is: CASSRDSFYEQYF. The base sequence is TGCGCCAGCAGCCGAGACTCATTTTACGAGCAGTACTTC. The chain joins TRBV4-1 to TRBJ2-7; too little of a D gene remains to name it. At the junction V is shortened by 4 bases and J by 4 bases, with 11 bases in between. CDR1 and CDR2 are drawn from the germline V gene: MGHRA, YSYEKL. From the cysteine through the phenylalanine, the CDR3 covers 13 amino acids. CDR3 DNA only is kept here, 39 bases in frame from base 1.